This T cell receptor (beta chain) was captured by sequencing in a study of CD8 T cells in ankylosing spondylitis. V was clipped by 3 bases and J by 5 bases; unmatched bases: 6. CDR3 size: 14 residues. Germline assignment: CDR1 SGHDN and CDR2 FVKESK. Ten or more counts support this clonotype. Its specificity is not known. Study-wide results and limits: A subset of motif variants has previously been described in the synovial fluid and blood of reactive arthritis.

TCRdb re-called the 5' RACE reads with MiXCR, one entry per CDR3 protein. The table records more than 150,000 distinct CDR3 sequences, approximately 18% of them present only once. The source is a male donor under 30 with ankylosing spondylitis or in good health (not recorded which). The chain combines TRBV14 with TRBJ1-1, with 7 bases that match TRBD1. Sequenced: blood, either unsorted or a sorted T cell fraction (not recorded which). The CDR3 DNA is TGTGCCAGCAGCCAGGGACAGAGGGGAACTGAAGCTTTCTTT. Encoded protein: CASSQGQRGTEAFF.